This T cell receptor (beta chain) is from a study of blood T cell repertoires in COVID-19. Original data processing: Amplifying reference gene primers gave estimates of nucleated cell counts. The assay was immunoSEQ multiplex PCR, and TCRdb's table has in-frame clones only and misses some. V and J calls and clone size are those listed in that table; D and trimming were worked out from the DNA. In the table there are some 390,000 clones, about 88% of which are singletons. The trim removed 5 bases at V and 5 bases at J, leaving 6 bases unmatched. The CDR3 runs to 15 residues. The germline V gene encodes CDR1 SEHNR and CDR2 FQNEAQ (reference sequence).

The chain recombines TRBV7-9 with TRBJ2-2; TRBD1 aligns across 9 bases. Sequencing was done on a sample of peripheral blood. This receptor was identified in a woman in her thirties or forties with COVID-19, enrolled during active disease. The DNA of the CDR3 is TGTGCCAGCAGCCCGTATGGGACAGGGACCGGGGAGCTGTTTTTT. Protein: CASSPYGTGTGELFF.